A single sample gave rise to the 8 T cell receptor beta chains below, sequenced in a study of Tregs in tolerant kidney transplant recipients. Here immunoSEQ multiplex PCR was the method, and the copy in TCRdb shows in-frame clones only, minus some. The sample has around 230,000 clones, roughly four fifths seen once. The sequenced sample was CD4+ T cells from blood. All receptors derive from a human donor in good health.

The V and J genes are TRBV19 and TRBJ1-2, with 10 bases lining up with TRBD1. Germline V gives CDR1 LNHDA, CDR2 SQIVND (reference sequence). Trimming cost V 5 bases and J 8 bases; bases outside gene matches: 2. The CDR3 loop spans 12 amino acids. This CDR3 is CASSDRGRGYTF. DNA for the CDR3: TGTGCCAGTAGTGACAGGGGGCGCGGCTACACCTTC.

The CDR3 region is CASSLISGSSYNEQFF. The CDR3 DNA reads as TGTGCCAGCAGCTTGATTAGCGGGAGCTCCTACAATGAGCAGTTCTTC. This chain uses TRBV5-4 with TRBJ2-1; 9 bases fit TRBD2. Looked up from germline, CDR1 is SGHNT and CDR2 is YYREEE (reference sequence). The CDR3 runs 16 residues. The ends lost 1 base at V and 0 bases at J; junction bases unmatched: 2.

The J gene is TRBJ2-2, the V gene TRBV5-4; 11 positions match TRBD2. V lost 4 bases to trimming and J lost 3 bases; unmatched junction nucleotides: 5. The CDR3 is 16 amino acids. Germline lookup yields CDR1 SGHNT and CDR2 YYREEE (reference sequence). CDR3 residues: CASSPGLAGYTGELFF. In DNA, the CDR3 is TGTGCCAGCAGCCCAGGACTAGCGGGTTACACCGGGGAGCTGTTTTTT.

About this clone itself: A junction boundary mismatches the germline segment, possibly from a read error. V and J are TRBV7-7 and TRBJ2-1, with D maybe TRBD2 (6 bases). The V gene's germline CDR1 is SSHAT and CDR2 FNYEAQ (reference sequence). The CDR3 spans 17 residues. CDR3 bases: TGTGCTAGCAGCCCCGTAGGGGCGGGGTTAGGGGACAATGAGCAGTTCTTC. The encoded protein is CASSPVGAGLGDNEQFF.

The chain employs TRBV19 and TRBJ2-1; D is unclear. Germline assignment: CDR1 LNHDA and CDR2 SQIVND (reference sequence). V lost 4 bases and J lost 4, with 20 bases in between. There are 17 residues in the CDR3. The CDR3 loop reads CASSNARGRPTYNEQFF. The CDR3 DNA is TGTGCCAGTAGTAACGCCCGCGGCAGGCCGACTTACAATGAGCAGTTCTTC.

This chain links TRBV7-8 with TRBJ1-4; D not certain. The CDR3 totals 16 residues. Deletions cut 1 base from V and 3 bases from J, with 12 bases between. The V gene's germline CDR1 is SGHVS and CDR2 FQNEAQ. CDR3 loop: CASSLGRAPPNEKLFF. CDR3 DNA: TGTGCCAGCAGCTTAGGCCGGGCCCCTCCTAATGAAAAACTGTTTTTT.

Concerning this clone itself: An end of the junction does not agree with germline; a read error may underlie this. Other DNA sequences within the sample encode an identical CDR3. The chain has TRBV6-5 and TRBJ1-1; D gene unclear. The length of the CDR3 is 11 residues. CDR1 is MNHEY and CDR2 is SVGAGI in the germline V gene. The CDR3 DNA follows: TGTGCCAGCACCAGCAACACTGAAGCCTTCTTT. Translated, it gives CASTSNTEAFF.

The chain links TRBV15 to TRBJ1-1; a possible D gene is TRBD1 (6 bases). The ends were cut back, 4 bases at V and 1 base at J, with 22 bases in the middle. This CDR3 contains 18 residues. Germline V gene lookup returns CDR1 LNHNV and CDR2 YYDKDF (reference sequence). CDR3 sequence: CATSKGYRPGQSNTEAFF. CDR3 coding DNA: TGTGCCACCAGCAAGGGTTATAGACCTGGACAGTCGAACACTGAAGCTTTCTTT.